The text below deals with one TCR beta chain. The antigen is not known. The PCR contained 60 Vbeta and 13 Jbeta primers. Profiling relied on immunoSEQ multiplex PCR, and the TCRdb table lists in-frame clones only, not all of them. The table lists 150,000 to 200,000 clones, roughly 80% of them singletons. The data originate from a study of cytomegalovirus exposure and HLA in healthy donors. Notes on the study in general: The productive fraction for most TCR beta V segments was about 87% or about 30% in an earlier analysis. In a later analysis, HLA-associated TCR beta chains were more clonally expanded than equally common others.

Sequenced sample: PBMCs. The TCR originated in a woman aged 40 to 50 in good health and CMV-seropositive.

CDR3 amino acids: CASRVGQPNTEAFF. The DNA of the CDR3 is TGTGCCAGCAGGGTGGGACAGCCGAACACTGAAGCTTTCTTT. V is TRBV28 and J is TRBJ1-1; TRBD1 matches 7 bases. Germline values: CDR1 MDHEN, CDR2 SYDVKM. The CDR3 consists of 14 residues. The trim removed 6 bases at V and 1 base at J, leaving 5 bases unmatched.